This T cell receptor (beta chain) was sequenced for a study of blood T cells in healthy people across ages. At least ten counts were recorded for this clonotype. The antigen remains unidentified. The authors ran a second PCR of 7 to 11 cycles using a sample-barcoded 5' primer and a J-beta primer mix. TCRdb reprocessed the 5' RACE reads with MiXCR, giving one entry per CDR3 protein. This sample has some 760,000 distinct CDR3 sequences, with 25% found just once. General study points: Unknown CMV status may confound age-related changes in expanded clones.

The sample was also linked to a second study, of T cells of mothers and their children. From that study: Amplification in the second PCR used the M1S primer, which added sample barcodes and 2-4 random nucleotides.

Sequenced: blood. The TCR comes from a boy younger than 18 in good health.

The CDR3 DNA reads TGTGCCAGCAGCGGGAGACAGGGGGCCGGCGAGACCCAGTACTTC. This translates into CASSGRQGAGETQYF. V gene TRBV5-5 combines with J gene TRBJ2-5; 10 bases fit TRBD1. The germline V gene encodes CDR1 SGHKS and CDR2 YYEKEE (reference sequence). This CDR3 comprises 15 residues. The J segment lost 5 bases and the V segment lost 4 bases, leaving 8 bases of the junction unmatched.